This TCR beta chain was captured by sequencing in a study of T-cell memory formation after mild COVID-19. The V and J ends lost 0 bases and 7 bases respectively, with 11 bases between them. Germline CDR1 reads SGHRS; CDR2 reads YFSETQ. The CDR3 runs 14 residues. TCRdb reanalysed the 5' RACE reads using MiXCR and keeps one entry per CDR3 protein. Of 350,000 to 450,000 distinct CDR3 sequences in the sample, roughly a quarter are singletons; the top ten hold 8.5% to 9%. The receptor's source is an adult woman who had mild COVID-19 (a few samples of this study predate the infection). Cell type and time point are not known. This rearrangement joins TRBV5-1 to TRBJ1-5; maybe TRBD1 (5 bases). What was sequenced was PBMCs or a T cell subset sorted from them (not recorded which). CDR3 amino acids: CASSLAGTGQPQHF. The CDR3, as DNA: TGCGCCAGCAGCTTGGCCGGGACGGGCCAGCCCCAGCATTTT.